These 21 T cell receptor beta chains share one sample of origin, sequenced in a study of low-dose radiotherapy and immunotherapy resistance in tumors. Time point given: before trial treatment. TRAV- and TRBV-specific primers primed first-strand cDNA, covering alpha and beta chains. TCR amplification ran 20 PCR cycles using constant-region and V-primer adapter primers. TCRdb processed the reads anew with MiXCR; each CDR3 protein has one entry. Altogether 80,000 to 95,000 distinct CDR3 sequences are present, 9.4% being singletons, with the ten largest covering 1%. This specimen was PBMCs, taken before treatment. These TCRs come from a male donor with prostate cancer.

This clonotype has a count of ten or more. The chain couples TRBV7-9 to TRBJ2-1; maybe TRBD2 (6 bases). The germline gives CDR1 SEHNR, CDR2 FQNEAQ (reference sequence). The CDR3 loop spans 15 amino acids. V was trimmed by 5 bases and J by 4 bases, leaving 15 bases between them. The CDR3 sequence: CASSLDGGLYNEQFF. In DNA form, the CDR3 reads TGTGCCAGCAGCCTAGACGGGGGACTTTACAATGAGCAGTTCTTC.

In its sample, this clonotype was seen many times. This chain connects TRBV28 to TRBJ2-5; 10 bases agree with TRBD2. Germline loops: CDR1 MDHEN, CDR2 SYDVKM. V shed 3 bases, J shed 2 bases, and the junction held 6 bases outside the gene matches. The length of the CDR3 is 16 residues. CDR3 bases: TGTGCCAGCAGTTTCCCCGGGACTAGCGTTCAAGAGACCCAGTACTTC. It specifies CASSFPGTSVQETQYF.

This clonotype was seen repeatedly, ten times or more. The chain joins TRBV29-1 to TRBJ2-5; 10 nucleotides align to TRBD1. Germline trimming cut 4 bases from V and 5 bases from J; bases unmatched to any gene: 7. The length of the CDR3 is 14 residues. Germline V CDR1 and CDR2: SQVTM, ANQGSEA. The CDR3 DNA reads TGCAGCGTTGGGCTCGGGACAGGGGTCGAGACCCAGTACTTC. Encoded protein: CSVGLGTGVETQYF.

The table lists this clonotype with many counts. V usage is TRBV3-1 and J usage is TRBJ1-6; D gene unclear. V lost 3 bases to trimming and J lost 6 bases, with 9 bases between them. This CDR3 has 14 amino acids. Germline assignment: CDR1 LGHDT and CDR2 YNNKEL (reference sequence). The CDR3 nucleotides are TGTGCCAGCAGCCACAGGTCCAGTAATTCACCCCTCCACTTT. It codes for CASSHRSSNSPLHF. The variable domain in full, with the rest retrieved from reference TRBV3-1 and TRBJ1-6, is DTAVSQTPKYLVTQMGNDKSIKCEQNLGHDTMYWYKQDSKKFLKIMFSYNNKELIINETVPNRFSPKSPDKAHLNLHINSLELGDSAVYFCASSHRSSNSPLHFGNGTRLTVT.

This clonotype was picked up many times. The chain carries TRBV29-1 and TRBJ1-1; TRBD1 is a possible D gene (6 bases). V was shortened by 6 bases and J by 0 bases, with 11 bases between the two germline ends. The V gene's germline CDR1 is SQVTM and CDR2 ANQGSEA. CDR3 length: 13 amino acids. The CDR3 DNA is TGCAGCGTCGCGGGACACTTGAACACTGAAGCTTTCTTT. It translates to CSVAGHLNTEAFF.

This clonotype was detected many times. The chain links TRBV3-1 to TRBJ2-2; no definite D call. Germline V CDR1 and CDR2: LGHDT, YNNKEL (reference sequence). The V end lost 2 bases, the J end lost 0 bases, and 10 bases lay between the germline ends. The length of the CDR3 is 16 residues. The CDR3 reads CASSQYQTSNTGELFF. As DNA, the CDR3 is TGTGCCAGCAGCCAATACCAAACTTCGAACACCGGGGAGCTGTTTTTT.

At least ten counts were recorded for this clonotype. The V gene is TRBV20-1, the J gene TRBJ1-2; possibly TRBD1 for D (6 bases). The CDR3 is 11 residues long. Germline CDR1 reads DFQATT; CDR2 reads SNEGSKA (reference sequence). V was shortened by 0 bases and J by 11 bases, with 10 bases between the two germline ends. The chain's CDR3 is CSAREQGGYTF. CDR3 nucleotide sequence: TGCAGTGCTAGAGAACAGGGCGGGTACACCTTC.

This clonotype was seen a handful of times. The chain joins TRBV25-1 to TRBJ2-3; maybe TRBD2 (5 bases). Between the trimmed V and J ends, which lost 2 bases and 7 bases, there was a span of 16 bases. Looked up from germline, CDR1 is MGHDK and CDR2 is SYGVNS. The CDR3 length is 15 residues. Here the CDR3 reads CASSESGSHDYTQYF. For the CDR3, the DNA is TGTGCCAGCAGTGAAAGTGGGAGCCATGATTATACGCAGTATTTT.

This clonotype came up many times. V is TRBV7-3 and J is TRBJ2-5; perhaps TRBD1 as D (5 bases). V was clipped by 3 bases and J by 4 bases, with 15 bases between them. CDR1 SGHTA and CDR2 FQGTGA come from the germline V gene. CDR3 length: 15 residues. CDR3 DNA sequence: TGTGCCAGCAGCTTTACGGCAGGGTCTGGAGAGACCCAGTACTTC. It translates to CASSFTAGSGETQYF.

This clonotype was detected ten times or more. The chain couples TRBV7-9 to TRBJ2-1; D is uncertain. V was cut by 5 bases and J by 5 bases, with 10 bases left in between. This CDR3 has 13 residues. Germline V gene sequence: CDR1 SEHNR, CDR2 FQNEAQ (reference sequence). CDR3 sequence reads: CASSRTDNNEQFF. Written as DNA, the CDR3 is TGTGCCAGCAGCCGGACGGATAACAATGAGCAGTTCTTC.

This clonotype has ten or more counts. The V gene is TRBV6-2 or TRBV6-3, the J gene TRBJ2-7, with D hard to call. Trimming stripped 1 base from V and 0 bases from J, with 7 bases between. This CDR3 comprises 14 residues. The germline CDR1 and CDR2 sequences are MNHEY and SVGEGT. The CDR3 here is CASSYLHLSYEQYF. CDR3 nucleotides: TGTGCCAGCAGTTACTTACACCTCTCCTACGAGCAGTACTTC.

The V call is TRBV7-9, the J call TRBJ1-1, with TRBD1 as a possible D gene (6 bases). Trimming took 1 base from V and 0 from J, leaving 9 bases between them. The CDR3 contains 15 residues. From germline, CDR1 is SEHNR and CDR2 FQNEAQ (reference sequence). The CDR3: CASSLVRGMNTEAFF. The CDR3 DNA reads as TGTGCCAGCAGCTTAGTCAGGGGAATGAACACTGAAGCTTTCTTT.

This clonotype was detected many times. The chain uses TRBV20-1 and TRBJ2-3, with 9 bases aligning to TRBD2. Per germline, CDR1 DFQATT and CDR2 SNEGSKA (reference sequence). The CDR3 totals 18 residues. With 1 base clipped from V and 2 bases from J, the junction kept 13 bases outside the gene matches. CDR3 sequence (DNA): TGCAGTGCTAGAGGGTTTTTCGGTAGCGGGAGCTTCACAGATACGCAGTATTTT. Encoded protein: CSARGFFGSGSFTDTQYF.

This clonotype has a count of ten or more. CDR3 protein: CASSPASAGTDTQYF. The CDR3, as DNA: TGTGCCAGCAGCCCGGCGTCGGCTGGGACAGATACGCAGTATTTT. This sequence joins TRBV9 and TRBJ2-3, with no clear D. Trimming took 4 bases from V and 3 from J, leaving 15 bases between them. There are 15 residues in the CDR3. In germline, CDR1 is SGDLS, CDR2 YYNGEE.

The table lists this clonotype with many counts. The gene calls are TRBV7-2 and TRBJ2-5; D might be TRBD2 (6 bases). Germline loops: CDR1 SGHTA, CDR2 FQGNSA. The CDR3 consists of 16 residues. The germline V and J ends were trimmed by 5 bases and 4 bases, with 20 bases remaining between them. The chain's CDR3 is CASSLQGRAGRETQYF. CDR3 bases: TGTGCCAGCAGCCTTCAAGGCAGGGCGGGGAGAGAGACCCAGTACTTC.

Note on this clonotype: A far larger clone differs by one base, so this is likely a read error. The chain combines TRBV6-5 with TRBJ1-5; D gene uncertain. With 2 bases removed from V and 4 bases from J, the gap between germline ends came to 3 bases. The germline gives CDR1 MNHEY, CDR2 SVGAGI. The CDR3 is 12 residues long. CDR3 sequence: CASSYENQPQHF. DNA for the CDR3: TGTGCCAGCAGTTACGAGAATCAGCCCCAGCATTTT.

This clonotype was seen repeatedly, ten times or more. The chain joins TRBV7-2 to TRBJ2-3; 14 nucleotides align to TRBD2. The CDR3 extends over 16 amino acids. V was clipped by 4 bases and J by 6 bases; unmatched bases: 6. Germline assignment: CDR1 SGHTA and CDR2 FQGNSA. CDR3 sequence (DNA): TGTGCCAGCAGCTCTGGGACTAGCGGGAGACGGGATACGCAGTATTTT. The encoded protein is CASSSGTSGRRDTQYF.

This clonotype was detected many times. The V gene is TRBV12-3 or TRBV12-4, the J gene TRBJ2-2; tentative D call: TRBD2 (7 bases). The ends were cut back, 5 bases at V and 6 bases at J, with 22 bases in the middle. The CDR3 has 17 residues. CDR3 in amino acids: CASSREGGSRRAGELFF. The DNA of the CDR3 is TGTGCCAGCAGTAGGGAGGGGGGGAGCCGCCGGGCCGGGGAGCTGTTTTTT.

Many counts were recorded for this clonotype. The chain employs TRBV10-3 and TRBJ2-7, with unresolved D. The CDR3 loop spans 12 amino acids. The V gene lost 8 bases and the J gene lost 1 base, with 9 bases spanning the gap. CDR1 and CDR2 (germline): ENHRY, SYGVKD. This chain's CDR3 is CAIQDGSYEQYF. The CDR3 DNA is TGTGCCATCCAGGACGGATCCTACGAGCAGTACTTC.

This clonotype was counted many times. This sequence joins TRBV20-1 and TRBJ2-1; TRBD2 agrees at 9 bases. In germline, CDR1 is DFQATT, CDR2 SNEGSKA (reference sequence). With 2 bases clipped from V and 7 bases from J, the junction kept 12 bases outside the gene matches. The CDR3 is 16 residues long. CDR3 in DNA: TGCAGTGCTAGAAAGGCGGGGGTAGCGGGAGTTAATGAGCAGTTCTTC. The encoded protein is CSARKAGVAGVNEQFF.

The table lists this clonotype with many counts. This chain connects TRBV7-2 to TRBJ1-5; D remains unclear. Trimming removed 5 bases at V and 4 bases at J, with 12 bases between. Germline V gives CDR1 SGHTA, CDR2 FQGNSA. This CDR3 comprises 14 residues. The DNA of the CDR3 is TGTGCCAGCAGCCAATCCAGTGAGAATCAGCCCCAGCATTTT. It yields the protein CASSQSSENQPQHF.